This TCR beta chain originates from a study of T cell responses to AZD1222 COVID-19 vaccine. Whole-study results and caveats: Among the donors, most were white British and more were female, and clonal diversity was possibly underestimated. Unmutated variant regions are reportedly the target of nearly half of TCRs that are spike-specific. Along spike, vaccine-associated CD4 TCRs were found throughout, with dominance at 160-218 and 743-854.

V lost 0 bases to trimming and J lost 5 bases; unmatched junction nucleotides: 4. This CDR3 has 15 residues. Germline V gene lookup returns CDR1 SGHRS and CDR2 YFSETQ. The method was immunoSEQ multiplex PCR; TCRdb's version includes in-frame clones alone and lacks a portion of them. This sample has approximately 100,000 clones, with 91% found just once. To note about this clone: Its target is unknown.

This clonotype was obtained from an adult in good health. The input for sequencing was peripheral blood, taken on day 0 of AZD1222 vaccination. The V call is TRBV5-1, the J call TRBJ2-1; 8 positions agree with TRBD1. CDR3: CASSLDGQGNNEQFF. The CDR3 DNA reads TGCGCCAGCAGCTTGGACGGACAGGGAAACAATGAGCAGTTCTTC.